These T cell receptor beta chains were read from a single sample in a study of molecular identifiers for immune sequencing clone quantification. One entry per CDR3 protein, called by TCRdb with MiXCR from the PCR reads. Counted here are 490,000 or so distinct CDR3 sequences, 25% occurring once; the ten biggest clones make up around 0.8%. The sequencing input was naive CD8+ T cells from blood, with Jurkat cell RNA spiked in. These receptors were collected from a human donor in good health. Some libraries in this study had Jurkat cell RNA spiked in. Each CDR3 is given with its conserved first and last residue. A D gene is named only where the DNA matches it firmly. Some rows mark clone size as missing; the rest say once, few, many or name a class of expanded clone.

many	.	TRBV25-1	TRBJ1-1	CASSPTGTGTEAFF	TGTGCCAGCAGTCCTACAGGGACGGGAACTGAAGCTTTCTTT
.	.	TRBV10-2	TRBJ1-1	CASSYGDKNTEAFF	TGCGCCAGCAGTTACGGAGACAAGAACACTGAAGCTTTCTTT
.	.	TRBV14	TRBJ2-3	CASSQDTASDTQYF	TGTGCCAGCAGCCAGGACACAGCGTCCGATACGCAGTATTTT
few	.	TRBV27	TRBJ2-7	CASSLTDLGEQYF	TGTGCCAGCAGTTTGACGGATCTAGGTGAGCAGTACTTC
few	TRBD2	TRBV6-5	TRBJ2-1	CASSYRAGGGTEQFF	TGTGCCAGCAGTTACCGAGCGGGGGGAGGGACTGAGCAGTTCTTC
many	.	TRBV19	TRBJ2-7	CASTPGSGSYEQYF	TGTGCCAGTACACCCGGCAGCGGCTCCTACGAGCAGTACTTC
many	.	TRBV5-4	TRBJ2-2	CASSFTGSSGELFF	TGTGCCAGCAGCTTCACAGGGTCCTCCGGGGAGCTGTTTTTT
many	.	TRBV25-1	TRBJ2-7	CASSDWGVKSYEQYF	TGTGCCAGCAGTGATTGGGGAGTCAAGTCCTACGAGCAGTACTTC
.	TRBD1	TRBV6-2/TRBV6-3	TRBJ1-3	CASRPDRGSGNTIYF	TGTGCCAGCCGACCTGACAGGGGCTCTGGAAACACCATATATTTT
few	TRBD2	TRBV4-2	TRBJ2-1	CASSQDPGLAHNEQFF	TGTGCCAGCAGCCAGGATCCGGGACTAGCTCACAATGAGCAGTTCTTC